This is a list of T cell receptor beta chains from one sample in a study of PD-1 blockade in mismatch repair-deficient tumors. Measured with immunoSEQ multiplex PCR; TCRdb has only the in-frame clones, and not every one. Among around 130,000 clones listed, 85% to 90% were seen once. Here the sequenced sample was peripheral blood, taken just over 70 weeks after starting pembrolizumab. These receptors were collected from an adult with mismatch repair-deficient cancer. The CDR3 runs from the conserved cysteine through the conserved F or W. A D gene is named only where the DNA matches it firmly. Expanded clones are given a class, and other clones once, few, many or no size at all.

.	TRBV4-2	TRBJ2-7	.	CASSQSLGLNYEQYF	TGTGCCAGCAGCCAGTCTTTAGGACTAAACTACGAGCAGTACTTC
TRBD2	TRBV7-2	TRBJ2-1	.	CASRHSGSLRYNEQFF	TGTGCCAGCAGACATAGCGGGAGTTTGCGCTACAATGAGCAGTTCTTC
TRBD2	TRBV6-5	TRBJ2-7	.	CASSRGIAGVHEQYF	TGTGCCAGCTCACGGGGTATAGCGGGAGTCCACGAGCAGTACTTC
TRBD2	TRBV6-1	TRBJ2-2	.	CASSEVGTTTGELFF	TGTGCCAGCAGTGAAGTTGGGACTACCACCGGGGAGCTGTTTTTT
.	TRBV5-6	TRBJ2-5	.	CASSLGAFYQETQYF	TGTGCCAGCAGCTTGGGGGCCTTTTACCAAGAGACCCAGTACTTC
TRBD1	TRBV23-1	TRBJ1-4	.	CASSQSRTGVEKLFF	TGCGCCAGCAGTCAATCACGGACAGGGGTGGAAAAACTGTTTTTT
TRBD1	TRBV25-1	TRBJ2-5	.	CASSVRQGSGETQYF	TGTGCCAGCAGTGTTCGACAGGGGAGCGGAGAGACCCAGTACTTC
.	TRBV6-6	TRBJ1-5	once	CASSHRDKNQPQHF	TGTGCCAGCAGTCACCGGGACAAGAATCAGCCCCAGCATTTT
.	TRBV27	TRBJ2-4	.	CASSPIGKGTKNIQYF	TGTGCCAGCAGCCCCATTGGGAAGGGTACCAAAAACATTCAGTACTTC
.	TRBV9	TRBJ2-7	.	CASSVEARDEQYF	TGTGCCAGCAGCGTAGAAGCCAGGGACGAGCAGTACTTC
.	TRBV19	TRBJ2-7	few	CASSSTDWNYEQYF	TGTGCCAGTAGTTCCACGGACTGGAACTACGAGCAGTACTTC
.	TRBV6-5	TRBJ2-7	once	CASSQRVGSSYEQYF	TGTGCCAGCAGTCAGAGAGTGGGAAGCTCCTACGAGCAGTACTTC
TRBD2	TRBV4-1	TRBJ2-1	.	CASSQDLAENYNEQFF	TGCGCCAGCAGCCAAGATCTAGCGGAAAACTACAATGAGCAGTTCTTC
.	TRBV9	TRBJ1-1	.	CASSVGQTNTEAFF	TGTGCCAGCAGCGTAGGGCAGACGAACACTGAAGCTTTCTTT
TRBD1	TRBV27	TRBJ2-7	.	CASSFSSPGTVTSYEQYF	TGTGCCAGCAGTTTTTCGTCGCCCGGGACAGTAACCTCCTACGAGCAGTACTTC
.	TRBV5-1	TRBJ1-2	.	CASSLYRAMGYGYTF	TGCGCCAGCAGCTTGTATCGGGCGATGGGATATGGCTACACCTTC
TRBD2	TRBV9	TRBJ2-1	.	CASSPRIGTSGRNEQFF	TGTGCCAGCAGCCCTAGGATCGGGACTAGCGGGAGGAATGAGCAGTTCTTC
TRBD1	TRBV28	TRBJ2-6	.	CASSPDRVSGANVLTF	TGTGCCAGCAGCCCGGACAGGGTCTCTGGGGCCAACGTCCTGACTTTC
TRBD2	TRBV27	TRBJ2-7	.	CASGPLLAGSYEQYF	TGTGCCAGCGGTCCATTACTAGCGGGGTCTTACGAGCAGTACTTC
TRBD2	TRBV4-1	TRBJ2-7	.	CASSHLPGLAGVTGPYEQYF	TGCGCCAGCAGCCACCTACCGGGACTAGCGGGAGTTACCGGCCCCTACGAGCAGTACTTC
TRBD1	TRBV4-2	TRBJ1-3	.	CASSQEGWTGQGVGNTIYF	TGTGCCAGCAGCCAAGAAGGGTGGACAGGGCAGGGAGTTGGAAACACCATATATTTT
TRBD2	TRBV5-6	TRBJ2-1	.	CASSWTSSSQFF	TGTGCCAGCAGTTGGACTAGTAGTTCGCAGTTCTTC
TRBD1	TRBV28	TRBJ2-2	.	CASSSTGTGLSGELFF	TGTGCCAGCAGTTCAACCGGGACAGGGTTGTCCGGGGAGCTGTTTTTT
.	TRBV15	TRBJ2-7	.	CATSRDSRAEQYF	TGTGCCACCAGCAGAGATAGTAGGGCCGAGCAGTACTTC
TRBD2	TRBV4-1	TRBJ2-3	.	CASSPWTSSDTQYF	TGCGCCAGCAGCCCTTGGACTAGCTCAGATACGCAGTATTTT
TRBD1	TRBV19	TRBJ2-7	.	CASSLLYPTGIYEQYF	TGTGCCAGTAGTCTACTCTACCCGACAGGGATCTACGAGCAGTACTTC
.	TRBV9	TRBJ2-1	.	CASRSRDTRDWAADNEQFF	TGTGCCAGCAGATCCCGGGACACCCGCGACTGGGCCGCCGACAATGAGCAGTTCTTC
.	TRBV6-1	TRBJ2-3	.	CASTLGMSTDTQYF	TGTGCCAGCACCCTGGGCATGAGCACAGATACGCAGTATTTT
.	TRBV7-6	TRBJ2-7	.	CASSQGGAVTYEQYF	TGTGCCAGCAGTCAAGGGGGGGCGGTAACCTACGAGCAGTACTTC
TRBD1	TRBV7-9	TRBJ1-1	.	CASRDPRQGITEAFF	TGTGCCAGCAGAGATCCCCGACAGGGGATCACTGAAGCTTTCTTT
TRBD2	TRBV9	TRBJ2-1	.	CASSVRDSGYNEQFF	TGTGCCAGCAGCGTTCGGGATAGCGGGTACAATGAGCAGTTCTTC
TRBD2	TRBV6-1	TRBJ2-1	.	CASSDLLAGNNEQFF	TGTGCCAGCAGTGACCTCCTAGCGGGCAACAATGAGCAGTTCTTC
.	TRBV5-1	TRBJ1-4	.	CATSWGGRGEKLFF	TGCGCCACGTCATGGGGGGGGCGCGGTGAAAAACTGTTTTTT
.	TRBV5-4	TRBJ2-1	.	CASSLWSGSSSYNEQFF	TGTGCCAGCAGCTTGTGGTCCGGAAGCAGCTCCTACAATGAGCAGTTCTTC
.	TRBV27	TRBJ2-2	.	CASSLTANTGELFF	TGTGCCAGCAGTTTAACAGCGAACACCGGGGAGCTGTTTTTT
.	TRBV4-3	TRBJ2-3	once	CASSQEEGIHTDTQYF	TGCGCCAGCAGCCAAGAAGAAGGAATTCACACAGATACGCAGTATTTT
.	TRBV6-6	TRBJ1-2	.	CASSYLENYGYTF	TGTGCCAGCAGTTACTTGGAGAACTATGGCTACACCTTC
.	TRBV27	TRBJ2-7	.	CASSLVGRPYEQYF	TGTGCCAGCAGTTTAGTGGGGAGACCCTACGAGCAGTACTTC
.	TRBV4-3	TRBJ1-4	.	CASSQEGSSEKLFF	TGCGCCAGCAGCCAAGAGGGATCAAGCGAAAAACTGTTTTTT
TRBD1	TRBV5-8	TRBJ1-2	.	CASSRQGVKEGYTF	TGTGCCAGCAGCAGACAGGGTGTAAAGGAGGGCTACACCTTC
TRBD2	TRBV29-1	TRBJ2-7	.	CSAGGLAGSYEQYF	TGCAGCGCCGGAGGACTAGCGGGTTCCTACGAGCAGTACTTC
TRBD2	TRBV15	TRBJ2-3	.	CATSRDFSFGREKDTQYF	TGTGCCACCAGCAGAGATTTTAGTTTTGGGCGGGAGAAAGATACGCAGTATTTT
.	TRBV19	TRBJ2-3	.	CASSIVEGSTDTQYF	TGTGCCAGTAGTATTGTAGAGGGAAGCACAGATACGCAGTATTTT